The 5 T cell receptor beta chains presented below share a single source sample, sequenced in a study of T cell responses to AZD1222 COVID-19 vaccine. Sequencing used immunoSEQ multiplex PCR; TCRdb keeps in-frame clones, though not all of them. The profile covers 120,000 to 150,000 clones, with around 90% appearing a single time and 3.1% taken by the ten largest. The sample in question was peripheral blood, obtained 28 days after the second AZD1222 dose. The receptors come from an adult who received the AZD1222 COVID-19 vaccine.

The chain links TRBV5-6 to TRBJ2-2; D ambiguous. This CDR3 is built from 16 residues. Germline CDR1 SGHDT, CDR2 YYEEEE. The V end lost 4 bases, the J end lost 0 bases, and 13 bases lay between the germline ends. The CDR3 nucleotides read TGTGCCAGCAGCCCCCCTGGACCTGCGAACACCGGGGAGCTGTTTTTT. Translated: CASSPPGPANTGELFF.

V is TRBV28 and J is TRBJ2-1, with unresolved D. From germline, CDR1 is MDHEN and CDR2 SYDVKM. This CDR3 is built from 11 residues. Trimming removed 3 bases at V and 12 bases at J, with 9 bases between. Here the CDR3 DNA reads TGTGCCAGCAGTTTCGGAAAAGGGCAGTTCTTC. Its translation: CASSFGKGQFF.

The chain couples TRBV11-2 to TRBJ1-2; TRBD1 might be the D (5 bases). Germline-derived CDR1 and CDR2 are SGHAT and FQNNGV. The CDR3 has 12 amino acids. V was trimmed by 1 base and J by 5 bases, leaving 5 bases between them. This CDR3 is CASSLGQYGYTF. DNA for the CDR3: TGTGCCAGCAGCTTAGGACAGTATGGCTACACCTTC.

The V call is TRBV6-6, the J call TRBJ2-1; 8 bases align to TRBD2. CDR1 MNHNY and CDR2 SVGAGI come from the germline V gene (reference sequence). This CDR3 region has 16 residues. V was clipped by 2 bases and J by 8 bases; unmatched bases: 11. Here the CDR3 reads CASSYPREPGGDEQFF. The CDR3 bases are TGTGCCAGCAGTTACCCCCGGGAGCCGGGGGGGGATGAGCAGTTCTTC.

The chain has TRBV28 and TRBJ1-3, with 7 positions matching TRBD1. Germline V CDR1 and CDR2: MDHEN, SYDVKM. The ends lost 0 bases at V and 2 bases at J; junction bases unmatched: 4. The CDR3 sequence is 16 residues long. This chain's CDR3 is CASSLWTGSAGNTIYF. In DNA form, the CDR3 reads TGTGCCAGCAGTTTATGGACAGGGTCAGCTGGAAACACCATATATTTT.